The clone carrying this T cell receptor (beta chain) has just a few counts. Its antigen is as yet unknown. This sample is part of a study of response to subunit inactivated influenza vaccine. General study results and limits: After each seasonal influenza vaccination, few new T cells are recruited, the authors suggested.

V was clipped by 4 bases and J by 5 bases; unmatched bases: 23. Germline V lookup: CDR1 SGHDT, CDR2 YYEEEE. This CDR3 spans 20 amino acids. A single record per CDR3 protein comes from TCRdb applying MiXCR to the RT-PCR reads. The data contain 500,000 to 600,000 distinct CDR3 sequences, under 15% of them seen just once; the ten biggest clones take up around 13%. Sequences were derived from PBMCs from blood, sampled roughly 6 weeks after vaccination. This chain links TRBV5-6 with TRBJ2-1; 8 positions agree with TRBD2. The sequence was collected from a man aged 45-65 years who received an inactivated influenza vaccine. The CDR3 bases are TGTGCCAGCAGCCCAACCGGCTGGCGGGAGCGGGAGAATCCCCACAATGAGCAGTTCTTC. Translation gives CASSPTGWRERENPHNEQFF.